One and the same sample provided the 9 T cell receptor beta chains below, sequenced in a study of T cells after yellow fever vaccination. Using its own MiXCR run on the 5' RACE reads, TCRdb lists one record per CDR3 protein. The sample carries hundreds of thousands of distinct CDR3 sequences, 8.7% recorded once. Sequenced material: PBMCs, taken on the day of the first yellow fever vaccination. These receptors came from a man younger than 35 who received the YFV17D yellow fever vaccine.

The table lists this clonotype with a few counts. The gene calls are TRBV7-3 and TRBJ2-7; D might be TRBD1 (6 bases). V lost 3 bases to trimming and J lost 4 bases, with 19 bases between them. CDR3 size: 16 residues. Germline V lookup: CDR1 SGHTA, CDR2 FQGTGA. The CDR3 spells CASSFSPDSPQYEQYF. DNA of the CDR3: TGTGCCAGCAGCTTTTCTCCGGACAGTCCCCAGTACGAGCAGTACTTC.

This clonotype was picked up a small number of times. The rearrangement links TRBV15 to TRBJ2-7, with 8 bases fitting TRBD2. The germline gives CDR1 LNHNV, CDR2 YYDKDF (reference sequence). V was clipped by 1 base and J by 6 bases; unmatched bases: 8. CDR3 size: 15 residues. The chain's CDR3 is CATSRGPGGAGEQYF. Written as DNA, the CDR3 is TGTGCCACCAGCAGAGGCCCGGGGGGGGCGGGCGAGCAGTACTTC.

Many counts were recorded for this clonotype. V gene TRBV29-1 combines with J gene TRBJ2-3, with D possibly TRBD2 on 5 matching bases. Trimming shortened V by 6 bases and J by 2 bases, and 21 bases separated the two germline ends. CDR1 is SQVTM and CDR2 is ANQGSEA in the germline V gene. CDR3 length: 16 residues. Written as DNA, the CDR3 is TGCAGCGTCGAGCCTGCGTCTAGCTACTTCACAGATACGCAGTATTTT. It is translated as CSVEPASSYFTDTQYF.

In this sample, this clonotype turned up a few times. This CDR3 is CAISEAGTGAPHQPQHF. The CDR3 nucleotides are TGTGCCATCAGTGAGGCCGGGACAGGGGCACCCCATCAGCCCCAGCATTTT. The V gene is TRBV10-3, the J gene TRBJ1-5; 10 nucleotides line up with TRBD1. CDR1 ENHRY and CDR2 SYGVKD come from the germline V gene. V shed 2 bases and J 5 bases; nucleotides not matched to a gene: 9. The CDR3 loop spans 17 amino acids.

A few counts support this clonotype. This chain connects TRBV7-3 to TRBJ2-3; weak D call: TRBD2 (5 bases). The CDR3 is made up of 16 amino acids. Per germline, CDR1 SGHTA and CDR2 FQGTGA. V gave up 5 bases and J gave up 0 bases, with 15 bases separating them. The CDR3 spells CASSLVPTTSTDTQYF. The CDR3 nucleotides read TGTGCCAGCAGCCTAGTGCCGACTACTAGCACAGATACGCAGTATTTT.

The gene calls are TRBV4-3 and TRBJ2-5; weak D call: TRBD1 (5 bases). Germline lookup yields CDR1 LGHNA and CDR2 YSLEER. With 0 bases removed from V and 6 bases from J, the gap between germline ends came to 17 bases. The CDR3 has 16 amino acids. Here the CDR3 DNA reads TGCGCCAGCAGCCAAGATGGTAGGGGATCGGTTAAGACCCAGTACTTC. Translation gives CASSQDGRGSVKTQYF.

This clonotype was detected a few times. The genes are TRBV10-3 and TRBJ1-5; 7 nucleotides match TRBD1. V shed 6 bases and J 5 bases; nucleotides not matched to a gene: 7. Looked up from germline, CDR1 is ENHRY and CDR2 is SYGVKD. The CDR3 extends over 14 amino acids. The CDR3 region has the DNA TGTGCCATCAGCGATCCAGGGGGACATCAGCCCCAGCATTTT. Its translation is CAISDPGGHQPQHF.

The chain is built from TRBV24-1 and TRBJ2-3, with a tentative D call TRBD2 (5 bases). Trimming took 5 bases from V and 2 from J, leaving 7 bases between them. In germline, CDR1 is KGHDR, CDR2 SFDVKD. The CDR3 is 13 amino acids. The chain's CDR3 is CATSGRNTDTQYF. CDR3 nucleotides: TGTGCCACCAGTGGGAGGAACACAGATACGCAGTATTTT.

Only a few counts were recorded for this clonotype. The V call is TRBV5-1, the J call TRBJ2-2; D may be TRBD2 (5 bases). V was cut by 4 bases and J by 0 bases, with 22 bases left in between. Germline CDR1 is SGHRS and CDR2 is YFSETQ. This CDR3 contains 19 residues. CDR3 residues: CASSSLEAGRTSNTGELFF. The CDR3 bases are TGCGCCAGCAGCAGCTTGGAGGCCGGTCGGACGTCGAACACCGGGGAGCTGTTTTTT. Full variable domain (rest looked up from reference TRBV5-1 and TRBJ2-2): KAGVTQTPRYLIKTRGQQVTLSCSPISGHRSVSWYQQTPGQGLQFLFEYFSETQRNKGNFPGRFSGRQFSNSRSEMNVSTLELGDSALYLCASSSLEAGRTSNTGELFFGEGSRLTVL.